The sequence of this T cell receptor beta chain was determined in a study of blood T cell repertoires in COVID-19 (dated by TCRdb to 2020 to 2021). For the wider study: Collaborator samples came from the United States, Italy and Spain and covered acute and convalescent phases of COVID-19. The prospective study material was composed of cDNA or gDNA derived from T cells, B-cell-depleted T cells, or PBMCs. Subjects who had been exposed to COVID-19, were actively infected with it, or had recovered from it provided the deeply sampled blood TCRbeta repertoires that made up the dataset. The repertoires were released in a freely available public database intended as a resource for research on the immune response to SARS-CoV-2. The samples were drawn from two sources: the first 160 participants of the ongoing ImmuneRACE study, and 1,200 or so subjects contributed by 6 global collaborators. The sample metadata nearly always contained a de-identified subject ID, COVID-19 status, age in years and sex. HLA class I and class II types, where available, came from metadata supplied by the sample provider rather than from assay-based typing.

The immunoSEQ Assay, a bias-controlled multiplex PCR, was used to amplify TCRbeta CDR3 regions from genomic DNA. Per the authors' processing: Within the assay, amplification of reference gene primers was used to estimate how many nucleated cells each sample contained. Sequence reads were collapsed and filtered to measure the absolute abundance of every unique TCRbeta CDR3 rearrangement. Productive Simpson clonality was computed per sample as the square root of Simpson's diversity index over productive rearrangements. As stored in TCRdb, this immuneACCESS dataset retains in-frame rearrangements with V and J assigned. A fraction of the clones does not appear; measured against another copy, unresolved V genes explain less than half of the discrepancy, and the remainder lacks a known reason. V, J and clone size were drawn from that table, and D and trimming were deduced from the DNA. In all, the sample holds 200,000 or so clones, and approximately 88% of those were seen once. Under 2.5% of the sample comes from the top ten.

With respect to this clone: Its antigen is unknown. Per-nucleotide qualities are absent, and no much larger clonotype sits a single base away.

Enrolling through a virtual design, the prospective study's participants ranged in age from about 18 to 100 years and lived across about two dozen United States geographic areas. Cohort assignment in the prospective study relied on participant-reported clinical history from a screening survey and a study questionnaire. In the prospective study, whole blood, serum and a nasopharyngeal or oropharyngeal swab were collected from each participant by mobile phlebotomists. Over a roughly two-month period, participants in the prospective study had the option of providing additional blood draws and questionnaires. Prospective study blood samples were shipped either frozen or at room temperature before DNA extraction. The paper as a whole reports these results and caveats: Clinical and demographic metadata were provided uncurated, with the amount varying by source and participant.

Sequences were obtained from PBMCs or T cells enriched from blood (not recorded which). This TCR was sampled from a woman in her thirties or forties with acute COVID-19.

For the CDR3, the sequence is CASRPSRARNTEAFF. The nucleotides are TGTGCCAGTAGACCTTCCAGGGCGAGGAACACTGAAGCTTTCTTT. In this chain, TRBV19 is recombined with TRBJ1-1; matching of 5 bases hints at TRBD1 as the D gene. Per the germline V gene (reference sequence), LNHDA is the CDR1 and SQIVND is the CDR2. The CDR3, cysteine through phenylalanine, is 15 amino acids long. The entry retains the CDR3 DNA only, 45 bases that are in frame from base 1. V loses 6 bases, J loses 1 base, and the germline ends lie 15 bases apart.